Each of the 19 T cell receptor beta chains below was sequenced from the same sample in a study of T-cell memory formation after mild COVID-19. TCRdb reanalysed the 5' RACE reads using MiXCR and keeps one entry per CDR3 protein. The table includes 40,000 to 55,000 distinct CDR3 sequences, around 10% detected once. The sequenced material came from PBMCs or a T cell subset sorted from them (not recorded which). The receptors originated from a young man who had mild COVID-19 (a few samples of this study predate the infection). Cell type and time point are not known.

This clonotype showed up just a few times. The rearrangement uses TRBV12-3 or TRBV12-4 and TRBJ2-3, with D hard to call. The CDR3 has 14 residues. V was cut by 3 bases and J by 0 bases, with 7 bases left in between. CDR3 loop: CASSFGSSTDTQYF. The CDR3 DNA reads TGTGCCAGCAGTTTTGGGTCTAGCACAGATACGCAGTATTTT.

There are a few counts of this clonotype. The CDR3 DNA reads as TGTGCCAGCAGCCCAAATCAGGGTGGCGAGCAGTACGTC. Its protein product is CASSPNQGGEQYV. The chain is built from TRBV7-2 and TRBJ2-7; D perhaps matches TRBD1 (5 bases). CDR1 and CDR2 (germline): SGHTA, FQGNSA. V was shortened by 5 bases and J by 6 bases, with 14 bases between the two germline ends. The CDR3 is made up of 13 amino acids.

This clonotype was observed at least ten times. The chain employs TRBV6-5 and TRBJ2-7; 8 nucleotides agree with TRBD2. Germline CDR1 is MNHEY and CDR2 is SVGAGI. The junction had 15 bases not matched to a gene; V was cut back by 5 bases and J by 3 bases. The CDR3 covers 17 residues. CDR3 in DNA: TGTGCCAGCAGTCGTCGAACCGGGGGGGCCGAGGACTACGAGCAGTACTTC. Its translation is CASSRRTGGAEDYEQYF.

The chain combines TRBV6-5 with TRBJ1-2, with 10 nucleotides matching TRBD1. V was pared by 6 bases and J by 8 bases, with 6 bases of the junction left unmatched. The CDR3 extends over 13 amino acids. Germline lookup yields CDR1 MNHEY and CDR2 SVGAGI. Here the CDR3 DNA reads TGTGCCAGCAGACGAGGGACAGGGGCGGGCTACACCTTC. Translation gives CASRRGTGAGYTF.

A few counts support this clonotype. The chain employs TRBV11-2 and TRBJ2-3; D not resolved. The CDR3 runs to 12 residues. V lost 3 bases, J lost 5 bases, and 6 bases lay in between. The V gene's germline CDR1 is SGHAT and CDR2 FQNNGV. This chain's CDR3 is CASSFGLDTQYF. CDR3 in DNA: TGTGCCAGCAGCTTCGGGCTAGATACGCAGTATTTT.

This clonotype was picked up a small number of times. This rearrangement joins TRBV6-5 to TRBJ2-2; 11 bases are shared with TRBD2. With V trimmed by 10 bases and J by 8 bases, 6 bases remained unmatched. This CDR3 is 13 amino acids long. The germline gives CDR1 MNHEY, CDR2 SVGAGI. The DNA of the CDR3 is TGTGCCACCTTAGCGGGGGGGCCTGGGGAGCTGTTTTTT. Protein: CATLAGGPGELFF.

This clonotype was seen many times. The chain carries TRBV7-8 and TRBJ2-3; no definite D call. V was trimmed by 5 bases and J by 1 base, leaving 10 bases between them. The CDR3 runs 14 residues. CDR1 and CDR2 from the germline V gene are SGHVS and FQNEAQ. This chain's CDR3 is CASSPGGRTDTQYF. The CDR3, as DNA: TGTGCCAGCAGCCCCGGTGGACGCACAGATACGCAGTATTTT.

Only a few counts were recorded for this clonotype. The genes are TRBV20-1 and TRBJ2-1; 10 bases match TRBD2. V lost 0 bases, J lost 6 bases, and 5 bases stayed unmatched. CDR3 length equals 15 residues. Germline V gives CDR1 DFQATT, CDR2 SNEGSKA (reference sequence). DNA of the CDR3: TGCAGTGCTAGAGATCAGAGCGGGGGGGCCAATGAGCAGTTCTTC. Translated: CSARDQSGGANEQFF.

This clonotype has only a few counts. The V gene is TRBV6-5, the J gene TRBJ2-5, with 8 bases aligning to TRBD1. From germline, CDR1 is MNHEY and CDR2 SVGAGI. V was pared by 0 bases and J by 4 bases, with 7 bases of the junction left unmatched. There are 16 residues in the CDR3. The CDR3 region is CASSYSQTGARETQYF. The CDR3 region has the DNA TGTGCCAGCAGTTACTCCCAGACAGGGGCCCGAGAGACCCAGTACTTC.

This clonotype was recorded once. The rearrangement links TRBV5-1 to TRBJ1-2; TRBD1 agrees at 9 bases. The V segment lost 4 bases and the J segment 4 bases; nucleotides outside the gene matches: 8. This CDR3 comprises 15 residues. The V gene's germline CDR1 is SGHRS and CDR2 YFSETQ. The CDR3 is CASSPGTGNGYGYTF. Written as DNA, the CDR3 is TGCGCCAGCAGCCCGGGGACAGGGAACGGCTATGGCTACACCTTC.

This clonotype has only a few counts. The chain's CDR3 is CSVIGPGNQPQHF. The DNA of the CDR3 is TGCAGCGTAATAGGTCCGGGAAATCAGCCCCAGCATTTT. This chain links TRBV29-1 with TRBJ1-5; unclear D gene. The V end was cut by 6 bases, the J end by 4 bases, with 13 bases between. This CDR3 is 13 amino acids long. The V gene's germline CDR1 is SQVTM and CDR2 ANQGSEA.

This clonotype has a handful of counts. The chain carries TRBV28 and TRBJ1-6, with 10 bases identical to TRBD1. The CDR3 runs 16 residues. Trimming removed 6 bases from V and 8 bases from J; junction bases left unmatched: 10. CDR1 MDHEN and CDR2 SYDVKM come from the germline V gene. The CDR3 DNA sequence: TGTGCCAGCAGCCCGATCGCAGGGACAGGGGATTCACCCCTCCACTTT. It translates to CASSPIAGTGDSPLHF.

This clonotype was seen at least ten times. The chain combines TRBV24-1 with TRBJ2-3, with a possible D match to TRBD2 (6 bases). CDR3 size: 16 residues. Germline loops: CDR1 KGHDR, CDR2 SFDVKD. V gave up 4 bases and J gave up 2 bases, with 15 bases separating them. The chain's CDR3 is CATSEPGTGDTDTQYF. DNA for the CDR3: TGTGCCACCAGTGAGCCCGGGACTGGAGACACAGATACGCAGTATTTT.

This clonotype was detected many times. This chain uses TRBV4-1 with TRBJ1-1; D is perhaps TRBD1 (6 bases). There are 15 residues in the CDR3. Deletions cut 5 bases from V and 10 bases from J, with 23 bases between. Germline V gene lookup returns CDR1 MGHRA and CDR2 YSYEKL. The CDR3 nucleotides are TGCGCCAGCAGCATAAACAGGGTCGGGAGACCTGGAGCTTTCTTT. Translating it yields CASSINRVGRPGAFF.

This clonotype appeared many times. The V and J genes are TRBV4-2 and TRBJ2-7; perhaps TRBD1 as D (6 bases). The CDR3 has 17 residues. Germline V gene sequence: CDR1 LGHNA, CDR2 YNFKEQ. V lost 0 bases, J lost 0 bases, and 15 bases lay in between. CDR3 protein: CASSQEGWGQSSYEQYF. In DNA, the CDR3 is TGTGCCAGCAGCCAAGAAGGTTGGGGGCAGAGCTCCTACGAGCAGTACTTC.

This clonotype was seen only a few times. The chain couples TRBV7-2 to TRBJ1-2; 9 bases line up with TRBD1. J was trimmed by 7 bases and V by 3 bases; bases with no gene match: 6. This CDR3 is 14 amino acids long. Germline CDR1 and CDR2: SGHTA and FQGNSA. The CDR3 sequence is CASSFYRGLGGYTF. For the CDR3, the DNA is TGTGCCAGCAGCTTTTACAGGGGGCTGGGTGGCTACACCTTC.

This clonotype was recorded at least ten times. This chain links TRBV5-1 with TRBJ2-7, with TRBD1 as a possible D gene (6 bases). There are 13 residues in the CDR3. Germline lookup yields CDR1 SGHRS and CDR2 YFSETQ. V lost 1 base, J lost 5 bases, and 10 bases lay in between. CDR3 bases: TGCGCCAGCAGCTTGCGACCAGGGGACGAGCAGTACGTC. This translates into CASSLRPGDEQYV.

The chain carries TRBV18 and TRBJ1-4; tentative D call: TRBD1 (5 bases). The CDR3 spans 14 residues. V was pared by 0 bases and J by 10 bases, with 12 bases between. The germline V gene encodes CDR1 KGHSH and CDR2 LQKENI. CDR3 in amino acids: CASSPPEGVGKLFF. CDR3 in DNA: TGTGCCAGCTCACCACCCGAAGGGGTCGGAAAACTGTTTTTT.

This clonotype was detected a few times. The chain has TRBV25-1 and TRBJ2-3; the D is unclear. The V gene's germline CDR1 is MGHDK and CDR2 SYGVNS. CDR3 length: 15 amino acids. The ends were cut back, 8 bases at V and 1 base at J, with 16 bases in the middle. CDR3 sequence: CASGRAGMGTDTQYF. CDR3 sequence (DNA): TGTGCCAGCGGAAGGGCTGGGATGGGCACAGATACGCAGTATTTT.